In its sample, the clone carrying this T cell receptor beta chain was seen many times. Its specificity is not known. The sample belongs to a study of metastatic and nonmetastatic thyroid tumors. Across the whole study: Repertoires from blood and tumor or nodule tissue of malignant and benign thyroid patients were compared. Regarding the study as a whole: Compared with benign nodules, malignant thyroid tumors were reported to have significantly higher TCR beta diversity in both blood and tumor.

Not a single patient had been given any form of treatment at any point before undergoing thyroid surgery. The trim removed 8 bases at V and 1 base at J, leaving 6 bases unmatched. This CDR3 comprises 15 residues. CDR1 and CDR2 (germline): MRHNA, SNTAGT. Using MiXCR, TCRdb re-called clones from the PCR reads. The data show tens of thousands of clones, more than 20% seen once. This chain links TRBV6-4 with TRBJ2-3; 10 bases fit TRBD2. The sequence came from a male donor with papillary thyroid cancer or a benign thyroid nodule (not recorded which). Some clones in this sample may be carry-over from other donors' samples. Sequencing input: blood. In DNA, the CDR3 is TGTGCCAGCGCCAGTGGGACTAGCGGCACAGATACGCAGTATTTT. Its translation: CASASGTSGTDTQYF.